This TCR beta chain was recovered during a study of neurological immune-mediated disorders. TCRdb reanalysed the 5' RACE reads using MiXCR and keeps one entry per CDR3 protein. The sample carries tens of thousands of distinct CDR3 sequences, 4.5% to 7.5% recorded once. This sample's time point: longitudinal time-point 2. This clonotype was detected many times. Trimming took 1 base from V and 1 from J; bases not matched to a gene: 4. CDR3 length: 16 amino acids. Germline V lookup: CDR1 LGHDT, CDR2 YNNKEL (reference sequence). The V gene is TRBV3-1, the J gene TRBJ2-3, with 8 bases aligning to TRBD2. The specimen was PBMCs. This clonotype originated in a woman aged 55-70 years with multiple sclerosis. The DNA for the CDR3 is TGTGCCAGCAGCCAAGGCGCACTAGCGGGCACAGATACGCAGTATTTT. Translated: CASSQGALAGTDTQYF.